This TCR beta chain emerged from a study of shared clonotypes between healthy human individuals. Whole-study results and caveats: Around 4.9% of naive CD4 clonotypes were shared across a few donors.

Turning to this clone: The antigen remains undetermined.

The repertoire was sequenced with immunoSEQ multiplex PCR; TCRdb's copy has only in-frame clones and lacks some. The table has around 1.9 million clones, about 92% seen once. CD45RO-negative cells were positively selected for CCR7, leaving out terminally differentiated effector memory CD45RA+ cells. Germline CDR1 LNHDA, CDR2 SQIVND (reference sequence). This CDR3 has 15 amino acids. V shed 6 bases and J 5 bases; nucleotides not matched to a gene: 12. The chain employs TRBV19 and TRBJ2-7; TRBD1 aligns across 8 bases. Source material: naive CD8+ T cells from PBMCs. This receptor was obtained from a young man in good health. Some clones in this sample may be carry-over from other donors' samples. CDR3 nucleotide sequence: TGTGCCAGTAGCATGACAGGGGAATTCTTGGACGAGCAGTACTTC. As protein: CASSMTGEFLDEQYF. Complete variable domain (other parts from reference TRBV19 and TRBJ2-7): DGGITQSPKYLFRKEGQNVTLSCEQNLNHDAMYWYRQDPGQGLRLIYYSQIVNDFQKGDIAEGYSVSREKKESFPLTVTSAQKNPTAFYLCASSMTGEFLDEQYFGPGTRLTVT.